The next 26 T cell receptor beta chains were all read from a single sample in a study of T-cell reconstitution after alpha-beta-depleted transplantation in children (dated by TCRdb to about 2016). Library creation used PCR. Sequencing took place on an Illumina HiSeq 2500. To normalize quantification of the TCRbeta repertoire, the TCR libraries were built with molecular barcoding that relied on unique molecular identifiers. TCRdb passed the public sequencing reads through fastp at Q25 and MiXCR, retaining productive beta sequences. Rows are unified per CDR3 protein, each entry keeping the most common DNA and genes. The sample table holds about 500,000 distinct CDR3 sequences, of which approximately 32% were seen once. About 2.3% of the sample goes to the ten largest clones. The input for sequencing was PBMCs from the stem cell graft donor, taken from the stem cell graft. All receptors come from a human donor who donated a stem cell graft to a child with aplastic anemia.

This clonotype has a single count. The chain carries TRBV7-9 and TRBJ1-3; possibly TRBD1 for D (6 bases). The CDR3 totals 14 residues. Germline lookup yields CDR1 SEHNR and CDR2 FQNEAQ (reference sequence). The V end was cut by 6 bases, the J end by 4 bases, with 13 bases between. For the CDR3, the DNA is TGTGCCAGCAGACAAGGGGGTCAGGGAAACACCATATATTTT. It codes for CASRQGGQGNTIYF.

This chain joins TRBV25-1 and TRBJ2-1; 7 nucleotides align to TRBD2. The trim removed 5 bases at V and 9 bases at J, leaving 10 bases unmatched. The CDR3 spans 14 residues. Germline values: CDR1 MGHDK, CDR2 SYGVNS. In nucleotides, the CDR3 is TGTGCCAGCAGTCCTAGCGGCCGGCGCGGTGAGCAGTTCTTC. It translates to CASSPSGRRGEQFF.

The chain combines TRBV29-1 with TRBJ2-1; D is perhaps TRBD2 (5 bases). Trimming took 3 bases from V and 4 from J, leaving 13 bases between them. The CDR3 totals 14 residues. Per the germline V gene, CDR1 is SQVTM and CDR2 is ANQGSEA. CDR3 in amino acids: CSVESGSIYNEQFF. CDR3 DNA sequence: TGCAGCGTTGAGTCGGGGTCGATTTACAATGAGCAGTTCTTC.

This chain connects TRBV28 to TRBJ2-1, with 15 bases fitting TRBD2. The ends lost 3 bases at V and 10 bases at J; junction bases unmatched: 7. Looked up from germline, CDR1 is MDHEN and CDR2 is SYDVKM. The CDR3 sequence is 16 residues long. The CDR3 DNA is TGTGCCAGCAGTTTCTTCGGACTAGCGGGAGGGAGAGAGCAGTTCTTC. Translated, it gives CASSFFGLAGGREQFF.

This clonotype occurred once. This chain connects TRBV7-8 to TRBJ2-7, with 8 nucleotides matching TRBD1. J was trimmed by 3 bases and V by 5 bases; bases with no gene match: 12. This CDR3 is 16 amino acids long. The germline V gene has CDR1 SGHVS and CDR2 FQNEAQ. The chain's CDR3 is CASSPRTGSFGYEQYF. The CDR3 DNA reads TGTGCCAGCAGCCCCAGGACAGGGTCTTTCGGCTACGAGCAGTACTTC.

The chain links TRBV18 to TRBJ2-1, with 9 bases lining up with TRBD2. Germline V gene data show CDR1 as KGHSH and CDR2 as LQKENI. Trimming cost V 0 bases and J 7 bases; bases outside gene matches: 10. The CDR3 is 17 residues long. The CDR3: CASSPPGGREPLNEQFF. CDR3 DNA: TGTGCCAGCTCACCACCGGGCGGGAGGGAGCCCTTGAATGAGCAGTTCTTC.

The rearrangement links TRBV28 to TRBJ1-2, with D unresolved. With 1 base removed from V and 7 bases from J, the gap between germline ends came to 10 bases. Looked up from germline, CDR1 is MDHEN and CDR2 is SYDVKM. CDR3 length equals 13 residues. The CDR3 sequence: CASSLLAGPGYTF. The CDR3 nucleotides are TGTGCCAGCAGTTTATTGGCCGGCCCTGGCTACACCTTC.

The chain carries TRBV20-1 and TRBJ1-4; D remains ambiguous. In germline, CDR1 is DFQATT, CDR2 SNEGSKA (reference sequence). The CDR3 loop spans 12 amino acids. V was shortened by 0 bases and J by 8 bases, with 7 bases between the two germline ends. The CDR3 region has the DNA TGCAGTGCTAGAGATATCACGGAAAAACTGTTTTTT. Translated, it gives CSARDITEKLFF.

The chain couples TRBV18 to TRBJ2-7; 11 bases agree with TRBD1. The CDR3 covers 18 residues. The V gene end was trimmed by 2 bases and the J gene end by 7 bases; junction bases not matched to a gene: 16. Per germline, CDR1 KGHSH and CDR2 LQKENI. CDR3 DNA: TGTGCCAGCTCACCATTTATTGGATCCGGACAGGGGGCTCGGGAGCAGTACGTC. It translates to CASSPFIGSGQGAREQYV.

The chain employs TRBV20-1 and TRBJ2-1; no reliable D call. This CDR3 region has 12 residues. Germline V gene lookup returns CDR1 DFQATT and CDR2 SNEGSKA (reference sequence). The V gene lost 1 base and the J gene lost 7 bases, with 8 bases spanning the gap. CDR3 sequence (DNA): TGCAGTGCTAGAGCGCTGTTTAATGAGCAGTTCTTC. Its translation is CSARALFNEQFF.

The chain recombines TRBV15 with TRBJ1-5; D perhaps matches TRBD1 (5 bases). Germline V lookup: CDR1 LNHNV, CDR2 YYDKDF (reference sequence). V gave up 0 bases and J gave up 4 bases, with 10 bases separating them. The CDR3 is 15 amino acids. The CDR3 DNA sequence: TGTGCCACCAGCAGAGATCCTAGGGGAAATCAGCCCCAGCATTTT. Protein sequence: CATSRDPRGNQPQHF.

This clonotype was found a few times. The chain employs TRBV9 and TRBJ2-1; D is unresolved. Germline V CDR1 and CDR2: SGDLS, YYNGEE. The CDR3 has 15 amino acids. Trimming removed 0 bases at V and 7 bases at J, with 14 bases between. CDR3 nucleotide sequence: TGTGCCAGCAGCGTAGAAGTAGGCCCCCAAAATGAGCAGTTCTTC. Encoded protein: CASSVEVGPQNEQFF.

This chain connects TRBV12-2 to TRBJ2-7. TRBV12-2 is recorded as a pseudogene. The CDR3 runs to 16 residues. This CDR3 is CASRLTLRKSYYEQYV. The CDR3 DNA is TGTGCAAGTCGCTTGACGCTGCGGAAGAGCTACTACGAGCAGTACGTC.

V is TRBV5-1 and J is TRBJ2-1; 7 positions agree with TRBD2. This CDR3 region has 17 residues. J was trimmed by 4 bases and V by 4 bases; bases with no gene match: 14. Germline V lookup: CDR1 SGHRS, CDR2 YFSETQ. CDR3 amino acids: CASSPGWGGGSYNEQFF. The CDR3 DNA reads TGCGCCAGCAGCCCGGGTTGGGGGGGAGGTTCGTACAATGAGCAGTTCTTC.

This clonotype occurred a few times. The chain is built from TRBV12-3 or TRBV12-4 and TRBJ1-1; D is unclear. Trimming took off 2 bases at V and 0 bases at J, with 10 bases between the two ends. This CDR3 has 15 residues. The CDR3 reads CASSLSASLNTEAFF. In DNA, the CDR3 is TGTGCCAGCAGTTTAAGCGCAAGTTTGAACACTGAAGCTTTCTTT.

This clonotype was detected only a few times. This CDR3 is CASSTTGELSNIQYF. The CDR3, as DNA: TGTGCCAGCAGTACAACAGGGGAGTTGTCAAACATTCAGTACTTC. The V gene is TRBV12-3 or TRBV12-4, the J gene TRBJ2-4; 7 nucleotides match TRBD1. The CDR3 is made up of 15 amino acids. The ends lost 5 bases at V and 6 bases at J; junction bases unmatched: 10.

Regarding this clonotype: As the CDR3 is not closed by the conserved phenylalanine or tryptophan, this likely results from a read error. V and J are TRBV5-1 and TRBJ1-6; no firm D call. V was trimmed by 4 bases and J by 9 bases, leaving 11 bases between them. The CDR3 runs 13 residues. CDR1 is SGHRS, CDR2 YFSETQ, per germline. The CDR3 bases are TGCGCCAGCAGCCTTGACCTTGTTTCACCCCTCCACTTG. Translating gives CASSLDLVSPLHL.

This rearrangement joins TRBV28 to TRBJ2-5; D might be TRBD2 (5 bases). The CDR3 is 14 residues long. Per the germline V gene, CDR1 is MDHEN and CDR2 is SYDVKM. V lost 8 bases, J lost 5 bases, and 18 bases lay in between. DNA for the CDR3: TGTGCCAGCCGCCCCCTAAACCGGAGGGAGACCCAGTACTTC. It specifies CASRPLNRRETQYF. The whole variable domain, remainder taken from reference TRBV28 and TRBJ2-5, is DVKVTQSSRYLVKRTGEKVFLECVQDMDHENMFWYRQDPGLGLRLIYFSYDVKMKEKGDIPEGYSVSREKKERFSLILESASTNQTSMYLCASRPLNRRETQYFGPGTRLLVL.

The chain links TRBV6-5 to TRBJ1-1; perhaps TRBD1 as D (5 bases). The CDR3 consists of 12 residues. Germline V gene sequence: CDR1 MNHEY, CDR2 SVGAGI. V was trimmed by 5 bases and J by 6 bases, leaving 10 bases between them. CDR3 region: CASSPQGSEAFF. In DNA form, the CDR3 reads TGTGCCAGCAGTCCCCAGGGATCTGAAGCTTTCTTT.

V and J are TRBV29-1 and TRBJ1-1, with D unclear. This CDR3 is 14 amino acids long. With 5 bases removed from V and 2 bases from J, the gap between germline ends came to 15 bases. Germline loops: CDR1 SQVTM, CDR2 ANQGSEA. CDR3 nucleotides: TGCAGCGTTCGAGCACCCGGCGCAAACACTGAAGCTTTCTTT. This encodes CSVRAPGANTEAFF.

The rearrangement joins TRBV5-6 to TRBJ2-1, with a possible D match to TRBD1 (6 bases). Germline CDR1 and CDR2: SGHDT and YYEEEE. Trimming left V 4 bases short and J 6 bases short, with 14 bases between. The CDR3 is made up of 14 amino acids. The CDR3 sequence is CASSPMTGFNEQFF. CDR3 sequence (DNA): TGTGCCAGCAGCCCGATGACAGGATTCAATGAGCAGTTCTTC.

This clonotype appeared many times. This chain connects TRBV6-2 or TRBV6-3 to TRBJ1-5; a weak D match, TRBD1 (5 bases). The CDR3 spans 15 residues. V was cut by 3 bases and J by 0 bases, with 9 bases left in between. Germline-derived CDR1 and CDR2 are MNHEY and SVGEGT. CDR3 bases: TGTGCCAGCAGTTATTTCGGACATAGCAATCAGCCCCAGCATTTT. Protein sequence: CASSYFGHSNQPQHF.

Of note for this clonotype: Sequence at one end of the junction differs from germline and may be a read error. The gene calls are TRBV4-1 and TRBJ1-5, with D perhaps matching TRBD1 (5 bases). The CDR3 runs 14 residues. Germline V gene data show CDR1 as MGHRA and CDR2 as YSYEKL. In nucleotides, the CDR3 is TGCGCCAGCAGCCTCGGGACCCAGAATCAGCCCCATCATTTT. It codes for CASSLGTQNQPHHF.

About this clonotype itself: One end of the junction varies from germline; a read error may be responsible. Here the CDR3 DNA reads TGTGCCAGCAGGTTAGCAATAGGTGATGAGCAGTTCTTC. Amino acid sequence: CASRLAIGDEQFF. The gene calls are TRBV7-2 and TRBJ2-1; no definite D call. The CDR3 has 13 residues. The germline CDR1 and CDR2 sequences are SGHTA and FQGNSA.

The rearrangement uses TRBV7-2 and TRBJ2-5; D gene unclear. There are 14 residues in the CDR3. Germline CDR1 reads SGHTA; CDR2 reads FQGNSA. With 4 bases removed from V and 2 bases from J, the gap between germline ends came to 11 bases. As DNA, the CDR3 is TGTGCCAGCAGCTACCGGGCCGGACAAGAGACCCAGTACTTC. Its translation is CASSYRAGQETQYF.

This clonotype turned up a few times. The chain couples TRBV29-1 to TRBJ1-4; the D is unclear. The V end was cut by 1 base, the J end by 8 bases, with 11 bases between. This CDR3 region has 13 residues. CDR1 and CDR2 from the germline V gene are SQVTM and ANQGSEA. The CDR3 is CSVEVPEEEKLFF. The CDR3 DNA reads as TGCAGCGTTGAAGTCCCCGAGGAGGAAAAACTGTTTTTT.